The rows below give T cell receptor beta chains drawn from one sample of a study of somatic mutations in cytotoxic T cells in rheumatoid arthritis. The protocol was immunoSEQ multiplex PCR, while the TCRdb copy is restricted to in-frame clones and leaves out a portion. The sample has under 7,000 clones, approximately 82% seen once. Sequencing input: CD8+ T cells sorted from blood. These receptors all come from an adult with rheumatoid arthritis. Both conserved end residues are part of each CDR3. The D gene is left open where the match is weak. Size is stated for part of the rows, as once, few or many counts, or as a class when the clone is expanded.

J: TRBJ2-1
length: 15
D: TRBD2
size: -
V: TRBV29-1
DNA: TGCAGCGTTGAGGCGACTAGCGGGGTTTACAATGAGCAGTTCTTC
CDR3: CSVEATSGVYNEQFF

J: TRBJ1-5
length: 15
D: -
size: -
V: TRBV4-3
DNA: TGCGCCAGCAGCGGACGGGCGGGGGGAAATCAGCCCCAGCATTTT
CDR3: CASSGRAGGNQPQHF

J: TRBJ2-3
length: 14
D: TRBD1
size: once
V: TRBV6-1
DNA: TGTGCCAGCAGTCTCGGGACAGGGACAGATACGCAGTATTTT
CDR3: CASSLGTGTDTQYF

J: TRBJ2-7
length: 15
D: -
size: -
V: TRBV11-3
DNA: TGTGCCAGCAGCTTTGGACAGACTAAATCCTACGAGCAGTACTTC
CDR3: CASSFGQTKSYEQYF

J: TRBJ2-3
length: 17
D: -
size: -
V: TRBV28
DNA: TGTGCCAGCTTGTCGAGACCAGGGAAAGGAGGCACAGATACGCAGTATTTT
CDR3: CASLSRPGKGGTDTQYF

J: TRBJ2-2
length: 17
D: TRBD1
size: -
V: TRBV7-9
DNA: TGTGCCAGCAGCTTCCCCCGGGACAGGGCAACAGACGGGGAGCTGTTTTTT
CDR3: CASSFPRDRATDGELFF

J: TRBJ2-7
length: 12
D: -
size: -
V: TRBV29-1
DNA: TGCAGCGCCGGCGGGGGCCCCTACGAGCAGTACTTC
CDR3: CSAGGGPYEQYF

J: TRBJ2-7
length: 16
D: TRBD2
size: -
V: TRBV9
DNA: TGTGCCAGCCGCGCTGGGTCTAGCGGGGGGACAAACGAGCAGTACTTC
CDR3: CASRAGSSGGTNEQYF

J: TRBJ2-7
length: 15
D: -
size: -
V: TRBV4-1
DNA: TGCGCCAGCAGCCAAGAACTCTTCAGGGTATACGAGCAGTACTTC
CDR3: CASSQELFRVYEQYF

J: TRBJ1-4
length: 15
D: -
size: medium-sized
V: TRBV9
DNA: TGTGCCAGCAGCGTAGGGTGGTCCCGTAATGAAAAACTGTTTTTT
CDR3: CASSVGWSRNEKLFF

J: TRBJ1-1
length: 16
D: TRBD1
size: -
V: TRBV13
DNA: TGTGCCAGCAGCCTCCGACAGGGGGGTTGGTACACTGAAGCTTTCTTT
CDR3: CASSLRQGGWYTEAFF

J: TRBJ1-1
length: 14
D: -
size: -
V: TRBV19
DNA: TGTGCCAGTAGTACCGCAGGCGGTGGCACTGAAGCTTTCTTT
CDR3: CASSTAGGGTEAFF

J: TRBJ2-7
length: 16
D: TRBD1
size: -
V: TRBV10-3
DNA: TGTGCCATCAGTAGCTGGGACAGGGGAGCTCCCTACGAGCAGTACTTC
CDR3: CAISSWDRGAPYEQYF

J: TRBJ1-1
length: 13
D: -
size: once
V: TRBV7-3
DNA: TGTGCCAGCAGCCGCGACAGACACACTGAAGCTTTCTTT
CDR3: CASSRDRHTEAFF

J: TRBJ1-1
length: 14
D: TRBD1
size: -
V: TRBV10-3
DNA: TGTGCCATCAGTTCGACAGGGGGGTACACTGAAGCTTTCTTT
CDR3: CAISSTGGYTEAFF

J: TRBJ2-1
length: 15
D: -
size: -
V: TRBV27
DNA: TGTGCCAGCAGTTTATCGGCGTATCGGGGCAATGAGCAGTTCTTC
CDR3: CASSLSAYRGNEQFF

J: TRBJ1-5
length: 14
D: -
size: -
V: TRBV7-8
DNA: TGTGCCAGCAGCTTAGCGTGGGGGAATCAGCCCCAGCATTTT
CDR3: CASSLAWGNQPQHF

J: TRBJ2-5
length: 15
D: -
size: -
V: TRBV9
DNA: TGTGCCAGCAGCGAGGGGGGTGGTGGAGGGGAGACCCAGTACTTC
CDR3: CASSEGGGGGETQYF

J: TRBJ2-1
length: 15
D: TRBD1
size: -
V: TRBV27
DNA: TGTGCCAGCAGTTTGCTGGGTCAGGGGGAGAATGAGCAGTTCTTC
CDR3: CASSLLGQGENEQFF

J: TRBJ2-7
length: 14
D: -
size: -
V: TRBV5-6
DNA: TGTGCCAGCAGCTTGGGACGGAGGACCTACGAGCAGTACTTC
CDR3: CASSLGRRTYEQYF

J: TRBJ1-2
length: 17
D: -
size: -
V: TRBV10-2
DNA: TGCGCCAGCAGTGACGTCGGGACACCAGGACCTAACTATGGCTACACCTTC
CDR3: CASSDVGTPGPNYGYTF

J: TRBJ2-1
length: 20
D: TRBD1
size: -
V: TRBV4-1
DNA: TGCGCCAGCAGCCAAGACGGGGGACAGGGGATTGGTTTCGGCTACAATGAGCAGTTCTTC
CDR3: CASSQDGGQGIGFGYNEQFF

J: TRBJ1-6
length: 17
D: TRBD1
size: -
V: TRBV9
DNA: TGTGCCAGCAGCGGGGGCCCGGACAGGGTCTATAATTCACCCCTCCACTTT
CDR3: CASSGGPDRVYNSPLHF

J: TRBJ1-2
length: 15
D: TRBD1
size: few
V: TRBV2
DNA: TGTGCCAGCAGTGCGGGGACAGGGTCTTCCTATGGCTACACCTTC
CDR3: CASSAGTGSSYGYTF

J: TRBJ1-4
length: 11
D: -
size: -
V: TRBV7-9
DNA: TGTGCCAGCAGCTTAGACGGCAAACTGTTTTTT
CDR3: CASSLDGKLFF

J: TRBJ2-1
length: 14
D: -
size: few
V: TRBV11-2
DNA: TGTGCCAGCAGCTTGGCCGGGACCCCGAATGAGCAGTTCTTC
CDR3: CASSLAGTPNEQFF

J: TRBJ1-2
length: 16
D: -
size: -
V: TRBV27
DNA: TGTGCCAGCAGACACCCCCGGGGGGCGCGGGTAGGTGGCTACACCTTC
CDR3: CASRHPRGARVGGYTF

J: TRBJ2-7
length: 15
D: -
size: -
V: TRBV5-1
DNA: TGCGCCAGCAGCTTGGAATGGGCTAGCAGAGGGGAGCAGTACTTC
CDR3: CASSLEWASRGEQYF

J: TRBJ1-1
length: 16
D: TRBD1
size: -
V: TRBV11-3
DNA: TGTGCCAGCCTGGACAGGGGGTCTCTTATGAACACTGAAGCTTTCTTT
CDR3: CASLDRGSLMNTEAFF

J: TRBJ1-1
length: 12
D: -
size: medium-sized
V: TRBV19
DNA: TGTGCCAGTACCTATGGAAACGGTGAAGCTTTCTTT
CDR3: CASTYGNGEAFF

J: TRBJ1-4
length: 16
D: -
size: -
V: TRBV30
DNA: TGTGCCTGGAGTGTAACAGGGTTGGGGACTAATGAAAAACTGTTTTTT
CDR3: CAWSVTGLGTNEKLFF

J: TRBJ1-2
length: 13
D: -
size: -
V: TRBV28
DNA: TGTGCCAGCAGTTTGGTGGGGGCAAGTGGCTACACCTTC
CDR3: CASSLVGASGYTF

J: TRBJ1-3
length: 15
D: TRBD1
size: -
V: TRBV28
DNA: TGTGCCAGCAGTTACCGGGACAGCTCTGGAAACACCATATATTTT
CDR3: CASSYRDSSGNTIYF

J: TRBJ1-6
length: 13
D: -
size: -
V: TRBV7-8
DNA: TGTGCCAGCAGCTCCGACAGGAATTCACCCCTCCACTTT
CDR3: CASSSDRNSPLHF

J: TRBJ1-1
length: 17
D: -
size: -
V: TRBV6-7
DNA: TGTGCAAGCGGAAGAGAGACCTATCCGAATAAGAACACTGAAGCTTTCTTT
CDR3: CASGRETYPNKNTEAFF

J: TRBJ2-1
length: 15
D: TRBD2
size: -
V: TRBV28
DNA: TGTGCCAGCAGTGCGACTAGCGGGTCCCACAATGAGCAGTTCTTC
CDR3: CASSATSGSHNEQFF

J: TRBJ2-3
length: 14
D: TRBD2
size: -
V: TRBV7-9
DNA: TGTGCCAGCAGCGTTAGCGGGGTCACAGATACGCAGTATTTT
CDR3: CASSVSGVTDTQYF

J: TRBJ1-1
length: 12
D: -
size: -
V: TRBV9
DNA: TGTGCCAGCAGCCCCCGGAGGACTGAAGCTTTCTTT
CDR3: CASSPRRTEAFF

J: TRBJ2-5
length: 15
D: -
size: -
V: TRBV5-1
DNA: TGCGCCAGCAGCCCCAAGGTATCCCCGCCCAAGACCCAGTACTTC
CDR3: CASSPKVSPPKTQYF

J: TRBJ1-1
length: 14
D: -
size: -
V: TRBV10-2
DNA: TGCGCCAGCAGTGAAATATCAATGAACACTGAAGCTTTCTTT
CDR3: CASSEISMNTEAFF

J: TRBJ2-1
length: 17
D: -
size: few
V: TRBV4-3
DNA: TGCGCCAGCAGCCCCCTATTGAGATGGGGGGCGGACAATGAGCAGTTCTTC
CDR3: CASSPLLRWGADNEQFF

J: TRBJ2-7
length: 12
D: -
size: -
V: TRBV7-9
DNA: TGTGCCAGCAGCTTAGAACAGCCGAAGCAGTACTTC
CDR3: CASSLEQPKQYF

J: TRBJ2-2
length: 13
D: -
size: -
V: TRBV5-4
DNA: TGTGCCAGCAGCTCGGGACAAGCCGGGGAGCTGTTTTTT
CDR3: CASSSGQAGELFF

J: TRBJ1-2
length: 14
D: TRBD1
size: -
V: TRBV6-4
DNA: TGTGCCAGCAGTGCGGGAGGGGGCTCCTATGGCTACACCTTC
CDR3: CASSAGGGSYGYTF

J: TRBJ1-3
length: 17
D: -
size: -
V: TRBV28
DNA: TGTGCCAGCACCATTCCGGGCGGGATCGGTTATGGAAACACCATATATTTT
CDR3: CASTIPGGIGYGNTIYF

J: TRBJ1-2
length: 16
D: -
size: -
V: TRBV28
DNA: TGTGCCAGCAGTTTAGACCCCGACAGGTTTGACTATGGCTACACCTTC
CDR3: CASSLDPDRFDYGYTF

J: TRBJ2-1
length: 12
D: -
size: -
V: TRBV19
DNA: TGTGCCAGTAGTATTTGGGGGGATGAGCAGTTCTTC
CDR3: CASSIWGDEQFF

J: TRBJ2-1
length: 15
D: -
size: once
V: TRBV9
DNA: TGTGCCAGCAGCGTAAGGAGCGGGCCGTACAATGAGCAGTTCTTC
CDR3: CASSVRSGPYNEQFF

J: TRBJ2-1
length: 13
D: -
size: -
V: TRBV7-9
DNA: TGTGCCAGCAGTTTGTTGGGGGACAATGAGCAGTTCTTC
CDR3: CASSLLGDNEQFF

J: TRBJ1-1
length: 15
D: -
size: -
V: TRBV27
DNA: TGTGCCAGCAGTGCGAAGCCCCGCATGAACACTGAAGCTTTCTTT
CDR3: CASSAKPRMNTEAFF

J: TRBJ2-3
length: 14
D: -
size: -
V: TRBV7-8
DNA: TGTGCCAGCAGCTTAGTGCCGTACGCAGATACGCAGTATTTT
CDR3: CASSLVPYADTQYF

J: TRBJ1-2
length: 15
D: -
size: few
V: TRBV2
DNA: TGTGCCAGCAGTGATCCGAGGGAAGCTAACTATGGCTACACCTTC
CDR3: CASSDPREANYGYTF

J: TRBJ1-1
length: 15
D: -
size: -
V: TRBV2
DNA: TGTGCCACTACTGGAGAGGGCCTCCTTAGAACTGAAGCTTTCTTT
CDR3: CATTGEGLLRTEAFF